The 24 T cell receptor beta chains presented below share a single source sample, sequenced in a study of metastatic and nonmetastatic thyroid tumors. MiXCR reprocessed the PCR reads for TCRdb. The sample lists around 45,000 clones, approximately 4.1% occurring once. Every patient was untreated before thyroid surgery. Sample: blood. These receptors all stem from a female donor with papillary thyroid cancer or a benign thyroid nodule (not recorded which). Some clones in this sample may be carry-over from other donors' samples.

This clone came up many times. The chain couples TRBV6-1 to TRBJ2-3; tentative D call: TRBD2 (5 bases). The CDR3 loop spans 15 amino acids. In germline, CDR1 is MNHNS, CDR2 SASEGT. The V gene lost 7 bases and the J gene lost 0 bases, with 14 bases spanning the gap. The CDR3 is CASTMSGFSTDTQYF. DNA of the CDR3: TGTGCCAGCACTATGTCGGGATTTAGCACAGATACGCAGTATTTT.

This clone was observed many times. This chain uses TRBV7-9 with TRBJ1-4; D gene uncertain. This CDR3 contains 13 residues. Trimming stripped 7 bases from V and 0 bases from J, with 6 bases between. Germline values: CDR1 SEHNR, CDR2 FQNEAQ (reference sequence). The CDR3 nucleotides read TGTGCCAGCATGACGACAACTAATGAAAAACTGTTTTTT. Translating it yields CASMTTTNEKLFF.

This clone occurred many times. V is TRBV20-1 and J is TRBJ2-1, with TRBD2 matching over 10 bases. Germline V CDR1 and CDR2: DFQATT, SNEGSKA (reference sequence). V shed 6 bases and J 3 bases; nucleotides not matched to a gene: 2. This CDR3 is built from 13 residues. CDR3 loop: CSAPSGSYNEQFF. CDR3 coding DNA: TGCAGTGCGCCTAGCGGGAGCTACAATGAGCAGTTCTTC.

In its sample, this clone is medium-sized. The V call is TRBV6-1, the J call TRBJ1-3; TRBD1 matches 7 bases. V trimming: 8 bases; J trimming: 5 bases; junction bases outside the gene matches: 3. Germline-derived CDR1 and CDR2 are MNHNS and SASEGT. CDR3 length: 12 residues. The CDR3 DNA follows: TGTGCCAGCGACAGGGCCAGAAACACCATATATTTT. It codes for CASDRARNTIYF.

This clone has at least ten counts. The chain couples TRBV20-1 to TRBJ2-1; TRBD2 aligns across 11 bases. The CDR3 sequence is 16 residues long. Germline V CDR1 and CDR2: DFQATT, SNEGSKA (reference sequence). V lost 5 bases and J lost 1; bases outside the gene matches: 7. The CDR3 DNA reads TGCAGTGCTGAGCCGGGACTAGCGGTGTCCTACAATGAGCAGTTCTTC. Protein: CSAEPGLAVSYNEQFF.

This clone showed up many times. This sequence joins TRBV2 and TRBJ2-2; D gene ambiguous. The CDR3 is 13 residues long. The V end lost 1 base, the J end lost 5 bases, and 5 bases lay between the germline ends. In germline, CDR1 is SNHLY, CDR2 FYNNEI. The CDR3 nucleotides read TGTGCCAGCAGTGAAGGTGGGACCGGGGAGCTGTTTTTT. Its translation: CASSEGGTGELFF.

This clone was recorded at least ten times. As DNA, the CDR3 is TGTGCCAGCAGCATTAGGACTAGCGGGATCGACTGGGGTGACGAGCAGTACTTC. Residues: CASSIRTSGIDWGDEQYF. This chain links TRBV7-2 with TRBJ2-7, with 12 bases lining up with TRBD2. Germline values: CDR1 SGHTA, CDR2 FQGNSA. Trimming took 5 bases from V and 5 from J; bases not matched to a gene: 16. This CDR3 contains 18 residues. The full variable domain, rest sourced from reference TRBV7-2 and TRBJ2-7, is GAGVSQSPSNKVTEKGKDVELRCDPISGHTALYWYRQSLGQGLEFLIYFQGNSAPDKSGLPSDRFSAERTGGSVSTLTIQRTQQEDSAVYLCASSIRTSGIDWGDEQYFGPGTRLTVT.

This clone was picked up a small number of times. The genes are TRBV5-6 and TRBJ1-4; D gene unclear. The V gene's germline CDR1 is SGHDT and CDR2 YYEEEE. The CDR3 extends over 12 amino acids. Trimming took 2 bases from V and 5 from J, leaving 4 bases between them. CDR3 in DNA: TGTGCCAGCAGCTTTTACAATGAAAAACTGTTTTTT. Protein product: CASSFYNEKLFF. The full variable domain, its missing parts supplied by reference TRBV5-6 and TRBJ1-4, is DAGVTQSPTHLIKTRGQQVTLRCSPKSGHDTVSWYQQALGQGPQFIFQYYEEEERQRGNFPDRFSGHQFPNYSSELNVNALLLGDSALYLCASSFYNEKLFFGSGTQLSVL.

The J gene is TRBJ1-2, the V gene TRBV20-1, with D unclear. Germline V gene data show CDR1 as DFQATT and CDR2 as SNEGSKA (reference sequence). The CDR3 spans 11 residues. The CDR3 coding sequence is TGCAGAGCTGGGCAGGTCTGTGGCTACACCTTC. It encodes CRAGQVCGYTF.

This clone was recorded a few times. This chain uses TRBV27 with TRBJ2-7; unclear D gene. CDR3 length: 12 residues. Per the germline V gene, CDR1 is MNHEY and CDR2 is SMNVEV (reference sequence). V dropped 5 bases and J dropped 0 bases, with 5 bases sitting between them. CDR3 sequence reads: CASSPGSYEQYF. The CDR3, as DNA: TGTGCCAGCAGTCCCGGCTCCTACGAGCAGTACTTC.

This clone was found many times. The chain has TRBV19 and TRBJ1-3; 9 bases map to TRBD1. V lost 4 bases and J lost 3; bases outside the gene matches: 4. Germline CDR1 reads LNHDA; CDR2 reads SQIVND (reference sequence). This CDR3 comprises 15 residues. CDR3 in DNA: TGTGCCAGTAGTACACAGGGGGCCGGTGGAAACACCATATATTTT. Protein sequence: CASSTQGAGGNTIYF.

This clone was counted a few times. V and J are TRBV11-2 and TRBJ2-7; 7 nucleotides match TRBD1. CDR1 is SGHAT and CDR2 is FQNNGV in the germline V gene. The CDR3 covers 14 residues. The V segment lost 5 bases and the J segment 2 bases; nucleotides outside the gene matches: 6. Here the CDR3 DNA reads TGTGCCAGCAGCGAGTCGACAGGGCCCTACGAGCAGTACTTC. Amino acid sequence: CASSESTGPYEQYF. Variable domain in full (rest from reference TRBV11-2 and TRBJ2-7): EAGVAQSPRYKIIEKRQSVAFWCNPISGHATLYWYQQILGQGPKLLIQFQNNGVVDDSQLPKDRFSAERLKGVDSTLKIQPAKLEDSAVYLCASSESTGPYEQYFGPGTRLTVT.

V gene TRBV4-1 combines with J gene TRBJ1-2; D not certain. CDR3 length equals 14 residues. V lost 1 base to trimming and J lost 5 bases, with 11 bases between them. Germline CDR1 MGHRA, CDR2 YSYEKL. CDR3 bases: TGCGCCAGCAGCCAAGTTATGGACTTATATGGCTACACCTTC. Its translation is CASSQVMDLYGYTF.

The table lists this clone with many counts. J is TRBJ2-1 and V is TRBV6-2 or TRBV6-3, with 14 bases aligning to TRBD2. The junction had 10 bases not matched to a gene; V was cut back by 6 bases and J by 9 bases. Germline CDR1 is MNHEY and CDR2 is SVGEGT. There are 16 residues in the CDR3. CDR3 sequence: CASSSSGLAGAREQFF. For the CDR3, the DNA is TGTGCCAGCAGCTCATCGGGACTAGCGGGAGCCCGTGAGCAGTTCTTC.

This clone has a count of ten or more. This chain links TRBV2 with TRBJ1-1; D uncertain. Trimming removed 3 bases at V and 1 base at J, with 12 bases between. There are 15 residues in the CDR3. Germline lookup yields CDR1 SNHLY and CDR2 FYNNEI. CDR3: CASSDLPARNTEAFF. The CDR3 coding sequence is TGTGCCAGCAGTGACTTGCCGGCAAGGAACACTGAAGCTTTCTTT. Drawing the rest from reference TRBV2 and TRBJ1-1, the complete variable domain is EPEVTQTPSHQVTQMGQEVILRCVPISNHLYFYWYRQILGQKVEFLVSFYNNEISEKSEIFDDQFSVERPDGSNFTLKIRSTKLEDSAMYFCASSDLPARNTEAFFGQGTRLTVV.

This clone was detected ten times or more. The chain is built from TRBV18 and TRBJ2-7; TRBD2 matches 12 bases. J gave up 3 bases and V 6 bases, and 6 bases lay outside the gene matches. The CDR3 consists of 15 residues. The germline V gene encodes CDR1 KGHSH and CDR2 LQKENI. CDR3 sequence reads: CASSPSGRGLYEQYF. The CDR3 nucleotides are TGTGCCAGCTCTCCTAGCGGGAGGGGGCTCTACGAGCAGTACTTC.

Note on this clone: One end of the junction is discordant with germline, which a read error may explain. The CDR3 region has the DNA TGTGCCAGTGGTCCGACATGGGTAGGAGAGGCCCAGTACTTC. Its translation is CASGPTWVGEAQYF. This chain connects TRBV19 to TRBJ2-5; D is ambiguous. The CDR3 has 14 amino acids. Germline V CDR1 and CDR2: LNHDA, SQIVND (reference sequence).

Note on this clone: The final CDR3 position lacks the conserved phenylalanine or tryptophan, pointing to a likely read error. It is unclear where the CDR3 begins or ends on the DNA, so no DNA is shown, and the CDR3 is as TCRdb lists it. This chain's CDR3 is CASSVGAGQGNTGELFV. This chain links TRBV9 with TRBJ2-2; the DNA was not used to check the table's D call, TRBD1. Per the germline V gene, CDR1 is SGDLS and CDR2 is YYNGEE. The CDR3 has 17 amino acids, counting both end residues.

This clone was observed a handful of times. The chain couples TRBV4-1 to TRBJ2-5; 8 positions match TRBD2. CDR1 is MGHRA, CDR2 YSYEKL, per germline. Unmatched junction bases numbered 15, after V lost 1 base and J lost 5 bases. The CDR3 has 18 residues. The CDR3 protein is CASSQGSDSGNMGETQYF. CDR3 bases: TGCGCCAGCAGCCAAGGATCCGATAGCGGGAACATGGGGGAGACCCAGTACTTC.

This clone was detected many times. This chain links TRBV28 with TRBJ2-7; TRBD2 matches 7 bases. Germline CDR1 is MDHEN and CDR2 is SYDVKM. The CDR3 has 13 amino acids. V lost 3 bases, J lost 3 bases, and 2 bases stayed unmatched. The CDR3, as DNA: TGTGCCAGCAGTTTCCGGGGGGTCTACGAGCAGTACTTC. Protein sequence: CASSFRGVYEQYF.

This clone has at least ten counts. CDR3 protein: CAWGGWARSYEQYF. Written as DNA, the CDR3 is TGTGCCTGGGGTGGATGGGCTCGCTCCTACGAGCAGTACTTC. The V and J genes are TRBV30 and TRBJ2-7, with unresolved D. Trimming pared 5 bases from V and 0 bases from J, leaving 14 bases between. The CDR3 extends over 14 amino acids. Germline V gene lookup returns CDR1 GTSNPN and CDR2 SVGIG (reference sequence). The full variable domain, its missing parts supplied by reference TRBV30 and TRBJ2-7, is SQTIHQWPATLVQPVGSPLSLECTVEGTSNPNLYWYRQAAGRGLQLLFYSVGIGQISSEVPQNLSASRPQDRQFILSSKKLLLSDSGFYLCAWGGWARSYEQYFGPGTRLTVT.

This clone was seen ten or more times. This sequence may be a read error, since a much larger clone differs from it by one base. The same CDR3 is also encoded by other DNA sequences in this sample. CDR3 sequence: CASSDFRDSPLHF. In DNA form, the CDR3 reads TGCGCCAGCAGTGACTTCAGGGATTCACCCCTCCACTTT. The J gene is TRBJ1-6, the V gene TRBV2, with TRBD1 as a possible D gene (5 bases). The CDR3 runs 13 residues. The germline V gene encodes CDR1 SNHLY and CDR2 FYNNEI.

This clone was seen repeatedly, ten times or more. V is TRBV9 and J is TRBJ2-5; no clear D. CDR3 length: 15 residues. V gave up 0 bases and J gave up 1 base, with 10 bases separating them. In germline, CDR1 is SGDLS, CDR2 YYNGEE. The DNA of the CDR3 is TGTGCCAGCAGCGTAGGGATGGGCCCCCAAGAGACCCAGTACTTC. This codes for CASSVGMGPQETQYF.

The gene calls are TRBV5-1 and TRBJ1-6, with 12 bases fitting TRBD1. Germline V gene data show CDR1 as SGHRS and CDR2 as YFSETQ. The CDR3 has 16 residues. V was pared by 0 bases and J by 7 bases, with 2 bases of the junction left unmatched. The CDR3 reads CASSLGGQGANSPLHF. In DNA form, the CDR3 reads TGCGCCAGCAGCTTGGGGGGACAGGGGGCGAATTCACCCCTCCACTTT.